This TCR beta chain is from a study of human T cells and chemical hapten exposure (dated by TCRdb to the early 2020s). General notes on the study: Libraries were combined into a pool for sequencing, and differences in TCR yield between samples came mainly from small differences in library volumes within the pool. In alopecia patients, the study followed how the peripheral blood TCR repertoire changed in vivo over primary and secondary sensitization to diphenylcyclopropenone (DPC), a hapten. Both TCR alpha and TCR beta chains were sequenced from each blood RNA sample.

The full study reports these points: After repeated subsampling, the strength of the expansion versus patch-test correlation and the threshold at which it became significant changed. DPC sensitization did not change how many TCRs were above 1 in 1000 frequency, and no evidence was found of alterations in global repertoire structure.

Library preparation used RACE. Instrument on record: NextSeq 500. During library preparation, unique molecular identifiers were attached to individual cDNA molecules so that TCRs could be counted in a quantitative, reproducible way. The original methods were these. The median number of TCRs per sample was around 96,000, ranging from roughly 20,000 to 690,600. The Decombinator software suite was used to annotate V, J and CDR3 in the TCR reads. For the PS versus PT1 abundance plots, all samples were subsampled to the same number of TCRs (28,000). Expanded TCRs were defined as absent before sensitization and observed at least eight times at the 2-week time point. TCRdb ran its own pipeline on the public reads, namely fastp trimming at Q25 and MiXCR clone calling, and kept in-frame beta chains. CDR3 protein duplicates are merged, each entry listing the most common genes and DNA. These V and J calls rely on TCRdb rather than the paper's analysis. Counted in this sample were roughly 30,000 distinct CDR3 sequences; about 7.7% of them appeared once. The ten largest clones take up under 10% of the sample.

From a lookup of the germline V gene, CDR1 and CDR2 are LGHNA and YNFKEQ. Relative to germline, V is missing 0 bases and J is missing 6 bases, with 3 bases of the junction outside any gene match. From the cysteine up to the phenylalanine, the CDR3 has a length of 14 residues. Of the read, only the CDR3 DNA is kept; its 42 bases are in frame from base 1. The time point label, as the study defines it: healthy volunteer bleed at 2 weeks. Total RNA was extracted from unfractionated whole blood collected in Tempus Blood RNA tubes. A handful of healthy volunteers acted as controls for TCR sequencing and had blood drawn at day 0, 2 weeks and 6 weeks. This clonotype was detected ten times or more. Its antigen is currently not known. Base qualities are missing; no much larger clone stands one base away.

This TCR came from a human donor in good health. Some clones in this sample may be carry-over from other donors' samples. Sequencing was performed on whole blood. The chain joins TRBV4-2 to TRBJ1-1, with TRBD1 identical over 8 junction bases. The CDR3 protein sequence reads: CASSQDLGQAEAFF. The nucleotides read TGTGCCAGCAGCCAAGATTTGGGACAGGCTGAAGCTTTCTTT.